This is a list of T cell receptor beta chains from one sample in a study of blood T cell repertoires in COVID-19. Produced via immunoSEQ multiplex PCR; TCRdb's table is partial and in-frame only. In the table there are some 150,000 clones, 87% of which are singletons. The sample was peripheral blood. These receptors were obtained from a woman between 45 and 65 years old with active or convalescent COVID-19. Each CDR3 is given with its conserved first and last residue. A D gene is named only where the DNA matches it firmly. The size of a clone is reported for some rows only, either as once, few or many, or as a class for expanded clones.

>NA|TRBJ2-1|TRBD1|TRBV6-5
TGTGCCAGCAGTATGACAGGGCACGTGGACAATGAGCAGTTCTTC
CASSMTGHVDNEQFF
>few|TRBJ1-1|NA|TRBV7-2
TGTGCCAGCAGCTTAGGAAGAGTGTTGAACACTGAAGCTTTCTTT
CASSLGRVLNTEAFF
>NA|TRBJ2-7|NA|TRBV19
TGTGCCAGTAGTATTGCGGCAGCCTACGAGCAGTACTTC
CASSIAAAYEQYF
>NA|TRBJ2-3|TRBD2|TRBV6-2/TRBV6-3
TGTGCCAGCAGCCGACTAGCATCGGTAGATACGCAGTATTTT
CASSRLASVDTQYF
>NA|TRBJ1-3|NA|TRBV10-3
TGTGCCATCAGTTCCACCGGGAACTCTGGAAACACCATATATTTT
CAISSTGNSGNTIYF
>NA|TRBJ1-1|NA|TRBV3-1/TRBV3-2
TGTGCCAGCAGCCAAGATGCGGGGGTTTTGAACACTGAAGCTTTCTTT
CASSQDAGVLNTEAFF
>NA|TRBJ1-2|TRBD1|TRBV2
TGTGCCAGCACCCTGGGACAGGGACCCTATGGCTACACCTTC
CASTLGQGPYGYTF
>NA|TRBJ2-1|TRBD1|TRBV4-3
TGCGCCAGCAGCCATGCGGGACAGGGATTTTATAGTGAGCAGTTCTTC
CASSHAGQGFYSEQFF
>NA|TRBJ1-1|NA|TRBV30
TGTGCCTGGGGAGACGGGAACACTGAAGCTTTCTTT
CAWGDGNTEAFF
>NA|TRBJ1-2|NA|TRBV4-1
TGCGCCAGCAGCCAAGGGGCCCAAGGTGGGGGGTTGGATGGCTACACCTTC
CASSQGAQGGGLDGYTF
>NA|TRBJ1-1|NA|TRBV15
TGTGCCACCAGCCTCGGGAACCCTCTCGAAGCTTTCTTT
CATSLGNPLEAFF
>NA|TRBJ1-1|NA|TRBV6-5
TGTGCCAGCGGTCGGACTCTCCAAGGGACTGAAGCTTTCTTT
CASGRTLQGTEAFF
>NA|TRBJ2-3|TRBD2|TRBV27
TGTGCCAGCAGTTTACGCCTGCTAGCGGGGTACACAGATACGCAGTATTTT
CASSLRLLAGYTDTQYF
>once|TRBJ1-1|NA|TRBV7-9
TGTGCCAGCAGCCGACCGCCCCGGGAGACTGAAGCTTTCTTT
CASSRPPRETEAFF
>NA|TRBJ1-2|TRBD1|TRBV7-8
TGTGCCAGCAGCTTAGTGGGACAGGGGGTAATCGGCTATGGCTACACCTTC
CASSLVGQGVIGYGYTF
>NA|TRBJ1-1|NA|TRBV28
TGTGCCAGCAGTTGGGGGGACCTGAACACTGAAGCTTTCTTT
CASSWGDLNTEAFF
>few|TRBJ2-5|NA|TRBV5-1
TGCGCCAGCAGGGCTCCACGAGAGACCCAGTACTTC
CASRAPRETQYF
>NA|TRBJ2-1|NA|TRBV3-1/TRBV3-2
TGTGCCAGCAGCCGGCTAGCTTCCGACGAGCAGTTCTTC
CASSRLASDEQFF
>NA|TRBJ2-1|TRBD2|TRBV5-4
TGTGCCAGCAGCGGAGGGACTAGCATCTTCAATGAGCAGTTCTTC
CASSGGTSIFNEQFF
>once|TRBJ1-4|NA|TRBV27
TGTGCCAGCAGTAACAGGGTTGGGGAAAAACTGTTTTTT
CASSNRVGEKLFF
>NA|TRBJ2-6|NA|TRBV29-1
TGCAGCGTTGCCAAGACAGGCAGCTCTGGGGCCAACGTCCTGACTTTC
CSVAKTGSSGANVLTF
>NA|TRBJ2-7|TRBD2|TRBV3-1/TRBV3-2
TGTGCCAGCAGCCAAGTAGCGGGAGTGGCTCAGTACTTC
CASSQVAGVAQYF
>NA|TRBJ1-2|NA|TRBV25-1
TGTGCCAGCAGATCAGAGGGGGACTATGGCTACACCTTC
CASRSEGDYGYTF
>once|TRBJ2-1|NA|TRBV6-4
TGTGCCAGCAGTGATTTAGGGGGACCCTCAGGGACCGGTGAGCAGTTCTTC
CASSDLGGPSGTGEQFF
>NA|TRBJ2-2|NA|TRBV12-5
TGTGCTGGGGGACTCGGCCTCACCGGGGAGCTGTTTTTT
CAGGLGLTGELFF
>NA|TRBJ1-1|NA|TRBV28
TGTGCCAGCAATCAACGACCGGGACACCCGATTGGGAACACTGAAGCTTTCTTT
CASNQRPGHPIGNTEAFF